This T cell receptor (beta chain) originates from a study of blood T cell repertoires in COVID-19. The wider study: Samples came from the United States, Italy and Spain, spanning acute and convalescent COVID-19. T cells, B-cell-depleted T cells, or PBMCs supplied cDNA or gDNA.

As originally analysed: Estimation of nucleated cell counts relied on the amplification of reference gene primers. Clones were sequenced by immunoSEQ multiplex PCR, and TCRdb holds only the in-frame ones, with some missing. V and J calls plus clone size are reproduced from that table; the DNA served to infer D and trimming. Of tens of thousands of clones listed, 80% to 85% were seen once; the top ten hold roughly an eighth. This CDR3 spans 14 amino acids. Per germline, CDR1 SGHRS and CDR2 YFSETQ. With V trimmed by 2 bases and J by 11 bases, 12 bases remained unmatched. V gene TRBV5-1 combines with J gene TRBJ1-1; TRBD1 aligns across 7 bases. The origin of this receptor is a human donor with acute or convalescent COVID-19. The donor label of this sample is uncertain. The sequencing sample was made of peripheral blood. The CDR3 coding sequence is TGCGCCAGCAGCTTCGACAGGGAAGGTTTCTGGGCTTTCTTT. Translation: CASSFDREGFWAFF.